The entry that follows covers one T cell receptor beta chain sequence. Its antigen is unknown. A single heparinised draw of approximately 0.11 L on average was taken per donor. Every sorted population was more than 95% pure. Investigators reverse transcribed all isolated RNA, so they sequenced expressed TCRB transcripts. The study sequenced naive, central memory and regulatory T cell samples to an average of about 3.5 million reads. Sequencing was performed with immunoSEQ multiplex PCR; in TCRdb, only in-frame clones are kept and a portion is missing. The data hold roughly 250,000 clones, with approximately 20% observed a single time. This sample is drawn from a study of beta chain features in type 1 diabetes. Study-level findings and limits: Among all four CD4+ subsets, Type 1 diabetes patients had TCRB CDR3s that were moderately but significantly shorter. Cells that show high TCR expression could be over-represented by cDNA sequencing.

V was cut by 5 bases and J by 0 bases, with 13 bases left in between. The CDR3 loop spans 15 amino acids. Per the germline V gene, CDR1 is LNHDA and CDR2 is SQIVND (reference sequence). The specimen sequenced was naive CD4+ T cells from blood. This chain joins TRBV19 and TRBJ1-2; D unresolved. This TCR derives from a middle-aged woman with type 1 diabetes. CDR3 region: CASSLGLGANYGYTF. CDR3 coding DNA: TGTGCCAGTAGTCTCGGACTCGGAGCTAACTATGGCTACACCTTC.